The 14 T cell receptor beta chains below were found in one sample sequenced in a study of cytomegalovirus exposure and HLA in healthy donors. PCR amplification relied on 60 Vbeta primers (plus 13 Jbeta primers). Sequencing used immunoSEQ multiplex PCR; TCRdb keeps in-frame clones, though not all of them. The sample includes more than 200,000 clones. The sample consisted of PBMCs. Receptors originate from a woman aged 25 to 45 in good health and CMV-seropositive.

This sequence joins TRBV29-1 and TRBJ2-1; perhaps TRBD1 as D (5 bases). CDR3 length: 13 residues. The V and J ends lost 4 bases and 5 bases respectively, with 12 bases between them. Germline CDR1 SQVTM, CDR2 ANQGSEA. In DNA form, the CDR3 reads TGCAGCGTTGGCGAACAGGTCAACAATGAGCAGTTCTTC. This gives the protein CSVGEQVNNEQFF.

The rearrangement uses TRBV14 and TRBJ2-5; 9 bases agree with TRBD2. The germline V gene has CDR1 SGHDN and CDR2 FVKESK. J was trimmed by 5 bases and V by 4 bases; bases with no gene match: 8. This CDR3 is built from 15 residues. The CDR3 DNA follows: TGTGCCAGCAGCCCATATAGCGGGAGCCACGAGACCCAGTACTTC. Protein product: CASSPYSGSHETQYF.

The chain combines TRBV28 with TRBJ1-2; possibly TRBD1 for D (6 bases). Looked up from germline, CDR1 is MDHEN and CDR2 is SYDVKM. Trimming stripped 8 bases from V and 1 base from J, with 11 bases between. The CDR3 extends over 13 amino acids. The CDR3 region is CASEDRRNYGYTF. As DNA, the CDR3 is TGTGCCAGCGAGGACAGACGTAACTATGGCTACACCTTC.

V and J are TRBV7-9 and TRBJ1-5; 7 bases are a match to TRBD1. CDR1 and CDR2 (germline): SEHNR, FQNEAQ (reference sequence). Trimming at V came to 1 base and at J to 9 bases, leaving 6 bases not matched to a gene. This CDR3 contains 14 residues. The CDR3 region is CASSLGQGGAPQHF. The CDR3 DNA follows: TGTGCCAGCAGCTTAGGGCAGGGGGGAGCGCCCCAGCATTTT.

This chain uses TRBV6-5 with TRBJ2-5; a weak D match, TRBD2 (6 bases). This CDR3 contains 13 residues. The V gene lost 3 bases and the J gene lost 5 bases, with 10 bases spanning the gap. Germline values: CDR1 MNHEY, CDR2 SVGAGI. CDR3 DNA: TGTGCCAGCAGTTATTTGGGGAGGGAGACCCAGTACTTC. Translating it yields CASSYLGRETQYF.

V is TRBV7-2 and J is TRBJ1-3; perhaps TRBD1 as D (6 bases). CDR3 size: 16 residues. Trimming pared 5 bases from V and 0 bases from J, leaving 14 bases between. CDR1 and CDR2 (germline): SGHTA, FQGNSA. The CDR3 DNA reads as TGTGCCAGCAGCGAACAGGGCGGCCCCTCTGGAAACACCATATATTTT. Protein product: CASSEQGGPSGNTIYF.

V gene TRBV28 combines with J gene TRBJ2-2; 12 nucleotides line up with TRBD2. Trimming took 7 bases from V and 6 from J; bases not matched to a gene: 9. Germline assignment: CDR1 MDHEN and CDR2 SYDVKM. The CDR3 is 16 residues long. The CDR3 here is CASTREGLAGPGELFF. Written as DNA, the CDR3 is TGTGCCAGCACCCGAGAGGGACTAGCGGGCCCCGGGGAGCTGTTTTTT.

The gene calls are TRBV18 and TRBJ2-7, with a tentative D call TRBD2 (5 bases). The CDR3 runs to 14 residues. CDR1 KGHSH and CDR2 LQKENI come from the germline V gene. Trimming stripped 0 bases from V and 1 base from J, with 7 bases between. The CDR3 loop reads CASSPPSGSYEQYF. The CDR3 nucleotides are TGTGCCAGCTCACCACCCTCGGGGTCCTACGAGCAGTACTTC.

The chain joins TRBV5-1 to TRBJ2-5; 9 nucleotides match TRBD1. The J call could be wrong; TRBJ2-7 is a better fit for the DNA end. This CDR3 comprises 14 residues. Germline V lookup: CDR1 SGHRS, CDR2 YFSETQ. The CDR3 sequence is CASNWGQGGYEQYF. The CDR3, as DNA: TGCGCCAGCAACTGGGGACAGGGAGGCTACGAGCAGTACTTC.

The gene calls are TRBV7-2 and TRBJ1-2; D call uncertain. The CDR3 is 13 residues long. Germline lookup yields CDR1 SGHTA and CDR2 FQGNSA. V lost 5 bases, J lost 2 bases, and 9 bases lay in between. CDR3 protein: CASSPRINYGYTF. The CDR3 DNA sequence: TGTGCCAGCAGCCCTAGGATAAACTATGGCTACACCTTC.

The gene calls are TRBV19 and TRBJ1-1; no definite D call. The CDR3 sequence is 15 residues long. V dropped 3 bases and J dropped 6 bases, with 17 bases sitting between them. Germline assignment: CDR1 LNHDA and CDR2 SQIVND (reference sequence). CDR3 in DNA: TGTGCCAGTAGTATTACCCCCGGGAGGTACGCTGAAGCTTTCTTT. The encoded protein is CASSITPGRYAEAFF.

J is TRBJ2-1 and V is TRBV11-3; 11 bases are shared with TRBD2. The CDR3 length is 17 residues. The ends lost 5 bases at V and 7 bases at J; junction bases unmatched: 13. Germline loops: CDR1 SGHNT, CDR2 YENEEA. The CDR3 DNA follows: TGTGCCAGCAGCGAGCAAAGTAGCGGGGGGGCCGGGAATGAGCAGTTCTTC. It specifies CASSEQSSGGAGNEQFF.

Remarks on this clone: This sample includes further DNA sequences coding for the same CDR3. The chain has TRBV7-9 and TRBJ2-5, with a tentative D call TRBD2 (5 bases). V was shortened by 1 base and J by 5 bases, with 8 bases between the two germline ends. Germline lookup yields CDR1 SEHNR and CDR2 FQNEAQ (reference sequence). This CDR3 has 13 residues. As DNA, the CDR3 is TGTGCCAGCAGCTTAGGGGGAGAGGAGACCCAGTACTTC. It specifies CASSLGGEETQYF.

The rearrangement joins TRBV28 to TRBJ1-2; TRBD1 matches at 7 bases. This CDR3 contains 14 residues. The V segment lost 4 bases and the J segment 6 bases; nucleotides outside the gene matches: 8. Germline V gene sequence: CDR1 MDHEN, CDR2 SYDVKM. The CDR3 sequence: CASSSGQSIDGYTF. CDR3 bases: TGTGCCAGCAGTTCGGGACAGAGCATCGATGGCTACACCTTC.